This TCR beta chain emerged from a study of T cell responses to AZD1222 COVID-19 vaccine. Produced via immunoSEQ multiplex PCR; TCRdb's table is partial and in-frame only. This table has about 110,000 clones, about 81% appearing once. This clone was observed a single time. Its antigen remains unknown. Trimming removed 1 base from V and 5 bases from J, with 11 bases in between. This CDR3 is 14 amino acids long. Germline CDR1 and CDR2: SGHRS and YFSETQ. The study's findings and limits: Repertoire collection took place solely once the T cell response had peaked. Increased Spike-specific TCR breadth and depth were observed after two AZD1222 doses. CD4 TCRs associated with vaccination spanned spike, dominating at 160-218 and 743-854.

J is TRBJ2-3 and V is TRBV5-1; D possibly corresponds to TRBD2 (6 bases). The material was peripheral blood, obtained on day 0 of AZD1222 vaccination. This TCR was sampled from an adult in good health. CDR3 coding DNA: TGCGCCAGCAGCTTGTTAGCGGTGGGAGATACGCAGTATTTT. Translation: CASSLLAVGDTQYF.